A selection of T cell receptor beta chains follows, all from one sample in a study of T cells in Graves' hyperthyroidism and ophthalmopathy. TCRdb itself ran the multiplex PCR reads through MiXCR, one entry per CDR3 protein. The sample holds under 400,000 distinct CDR3 sequences, roughly 25% seen once. Sequencing used blood. These receptors all stem from a man over 45 with Graves' hyperthyroidism. CDR3s include the opening cysteine and the closing phenylalanine or tryptophan. Each record gives: CDR3 DNA, CDR3 protein, V gene, clone size, D gene, J gene. The D gene is left open where the match is weak. The listing skips clone size in some rows; elsewhere it reads once, few, many or a size class.

DNA: TGCGCCAGCAGCCATAGTTTGACAGGTACCACCACAGATACGCAGTATTTT
CDR3: CASSHSLTGTTTDTQYF
V: TRBV5-1
size: -
D: -
J: TRBJ2-3

DNA: TGTGCCAGCAGCTTATCACGACTATCAGGCACAGATACGCAGTATTTT
CDR3: CASSLSRLSGTDTQYF
V: TRBV7-6
size: -
D: -
J: TRBJ2-3

DNA: TGTGCCAGCAGGAGCTTGGGGGAGACCCAGTACTTC
CDR3: CASRSLGETQYF
V: TRBV2
size: many
D: -
J: TRBJ2-5

DNA: TGTGCCAGCAGTTTATGGGACAGAAACGAGCAGTACTTC
CDR3: CASSLWDRNEQYF
V: TRBV27
size: -
D: TRBD1
J: TRBJ2-7

DNA: TGTGCCAGCAGTCCCCTCCCCGGCAATGAGCAGTTCTTC
CDR3: CASSPLPGNEQFF
V: TRBV12-3/TRBV12-4
size: few
D: -
J: TRBJ2-1

DNA: TGCGCCAGCAGCTTGGCCCCGGGGGTAGCCCTCTCCTACAATGAGCAGTTCTTC
CDR3: CASSLAPGVALSYNEQFF
V: TRBV5-1
size: few
D: -
J: TRBJ2-1

DNA: TGTGCCAGCTTCTCGGGACAGGGGAACACTGAAGCTTTCTTT
CDR3: CASFSGQGNTEAFF
V: TRBV18
size: -
D: TRBD1
J: TRBJ1-1

DNA: TGCACCGCCGCAGGGCGGGAGAATTATGAGCAGTTCTTC
CDR3: CTAAGRENYEQFF
V: TRBV20-1
size: few
D: TRBD2
J: TRBJ2-1

DNA: TGTGCCAGCAGCTTTAGCGGAGACAGATACTTC
CDR3: CASSFSGDRYF
V: TRBV3-1
size: -
D: -
J: TRBJ2-7

DNA: TGTGCTAGTGGTTTGGACCGCACGTTCCATCAGCCCCAGCATTTT
CDR3: CASGLDRTFHQPQHF
V: TRBV12-5
size: -
D: -
J: TRBJ1-5

DNA: TGTGCCAGCAGCCCGACTAGCCCCTCACAAGGGGGGAGCTCCTACAATGAGCAGTTCTTC
CDR3: CASSPTSPSQGGSSYNEQFF
V: TRBV5-4
size: -
D: -
J: TRBJ2-1